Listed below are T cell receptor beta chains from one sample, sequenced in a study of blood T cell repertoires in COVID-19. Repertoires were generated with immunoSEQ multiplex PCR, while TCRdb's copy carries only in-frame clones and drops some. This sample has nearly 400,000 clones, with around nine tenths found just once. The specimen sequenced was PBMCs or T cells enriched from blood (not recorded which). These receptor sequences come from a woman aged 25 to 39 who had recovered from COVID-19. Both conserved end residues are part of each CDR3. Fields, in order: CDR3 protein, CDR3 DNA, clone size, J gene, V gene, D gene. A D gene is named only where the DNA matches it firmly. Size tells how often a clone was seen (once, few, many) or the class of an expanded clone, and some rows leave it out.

cdr3_aa: CASSPKEGNQPQHF
cdr3_nt: TGTGCCAGCTCACCAAAGGAGGGCAATCAGCCCCAGCATTTT
clone_size: once
j_call: TRBJ1-5
v_call: TRBV18
d_call: NA

cdr3_aa: CASSLIAGGLGETQYF
cdr3_nt: TGTGCCAGCAGCTTAATAGCGGGGGGACTTGGGGAGACCCAGTACTTC
clone_size: NA
j_call: TRBJ2-5
v_call: TRBV13
d_call: TRBD2

cdr3_aa: CASSLGPQGTAGAGELFF
cdr3_nt: TGCGCCAGCAGCTTGGGCCCACAAGGGACAGCGGGGGCCGGGGAGCTGTTTTTT
clone_size: NA
j_call: TRBJ2-2
v_call: TRBV5-1
d_call: NA

cdr3_aa: CASTRDSWGNEQFF
cdr3_nt: TGTGCCAGCACCCGGGACTCATGGGGCAATGAGCAGTTCTTC
clone_size: NA
j_call: TRBJ2-1
v_call: TRBV6-5
d_call: NA

cdr3_aa: CASRPDRPGRAFF
cdr3_nt: TGTGCCAGCAGACCGGACAGGCCTGGGAGGGCTTTCTTT
clone_size: NA
j_call: TRBJ1-1
v_call: TRBV6-5
d_call: TRBD1

cdr3_aa: CASSQSQQDQPQHF
cdr3_nt: TGCGCCAGCAGCCAATCCCAGCAGGATCAGCCCCAGCATTTT
clone_size: NA
j_call: TRBJ1-5
v_call: TRBV4-3
d_call: NA

cdr3_aa: CASSLTPGIRYEQYF
cdr3_nt: TGTGCCAGCAGCTTAACCCCAGGGATTAGATACGAGCAGTACTTC
clone_size: once
j_call: TRBJ2-7
v_call: TRBV11-1
d_call: NA

cdr3_aa: CSAAGHSYNEQFF
cdr3_nt: TGCAGCGCCGCTGGCCACTCCTACAATGAGCAGTTCTTC
clone_size: NA
j_call: TRBJ2-1
v_call: TRBV29-1
d_call: NA

cdr3_aa: CASSSERQFNSPLHF
cdr3_nt: TGTGCCAGCAGCTCGGAGAGGCAGTTTAATTCACCCCTCCACTTT
clone_size: NA
j_call: TRBJ1-6
v_call: TRBV7-9
d_call: NA

cdr3_aa: CASSYDPAQTYEQYF
cdr3_nt: TGTGCCAGCAGCTATGACCCGGCACAGACCTACGAGCAGTACTTC
clone_size: once
j_call: TRBJ2-7
v_call: TRBV6-5
d_call: NA

cdr3_aa: CATRDYQGEQYF
cdr3_nt: TGTGCCACCCGGGACTACCAGGGCGAGCAGTACTTC
clone_size: few
j_call: TRBJ2-7
v_call: TRBV19
d_call: TRBD2

cdr3_aa: CASSPRIGDRTNSPLHF
cdr3_nt: TGTGCCAGCAGTCCCAGAATAGGGGACAGGACAAATTCACCCCTCCACTTT
clone_size: NA
j_call: TRBJ1-6
v_call: TRBV6-6
d_call: TRBD1

cdr3_aa: CASSLNRDRPQHF
cdr3_nt: TGTGCCAGCAGTTTAAACAGGGATAGGCCCCAGCATTTT
clone_size: NA
j_call: TRBJ1-5
v_call: TRBV6-2/TRBV6-3
d_call: NA

cdr3_aa: CASTTGRYMDTQYF
cdr3_nt: TGTGCCAGCACGACAGGGAGGTATATGGATACGCAGTATTTT
clone_size: NA
j_call: TRBJ2-3
v_call: TRBV2
d_call: NA

cdr3_aa: CATSGTVPPEQYF
cdr3_nt: TGTGCCACCTCCGGGACAGTCCCTCCCGAGCAGTACTTC
clone_size: NA
j_call: TRBJ2-7
v_call: TRBV28
d_call: TRBD1

cdr3_aa: CASSLGQMNTEAFF
cdr3_nt: TGTGCCAGCAGCTTAGGTCAAATGAACACTGAAGCTTTCTTT
clone_size: NA
j_call: TRBJ1-1
v_call: TRBV7-9
d_call: NA

cdr3_aa: CASSLQGRETQYF
cdr3_nt: TGCGCCAGCAGTCTACAGGGTCGGGAGACCCAGTACTTC
clone_size: NA
j_call: TRBJ2-5
v_call: TRBV4-1
d_call: NA

cdr3_aa: CASTGLAEAFF
cdr3_nt: TGTGCCAGCACCGGACTCGCTGAAGCTTTCTTT
clone_size: NA
j_call: TRBJ1-1
v_call: TRBV6-5
d_call: NA

cdr3_aa: CASSWGTGRDQPQHF
cdr3_nt: TGTGCCAGCAGCTGGGGGACAGGGCGTGATCAGCCCCAGCATTTT
clone_size: NA
j_call: TRBJ1-5
v_call: TRBV7-6
d_call: TRBD1

cdr3_aa: CAWVDRGHWEQYF
cdr3_nt: TGTGCCTGGGTGGACAGGGGGCATTGGGAGCAGTACTTC
clone_size: NA
j_call: TRBJ2-7
v_call: TRBV30
d_call: TRBD1

cdr3_aa: CASSRAGTYSNQPQHF
cdr3_nt: TGTGCCAGCAGCAGGGCAGGGACTTATAGCAATCAGCCCCAGCATTTT
clone_size: once
j_call: TRBJ1-5
v_call: TRBV7-8
d_call: NA

cdr3_aa: CAWSFPQGRPGELFF
cdr3_nt: TGTGCCTGGAGTTTTCCACAGGGTCGGCCCGGGGAGCTGTTTTTT
clone_size: NA
j_call: TRBJ2-2
v_call: TRBV30
d_call: NA

cdr3_aa: CASSLQVSGNTIYF
cdr3_nt: TGTGCCAGCAGCTTACAGGTTTCCGGAAACACCATATATTTT
clone_size: NA
j_call: TRBJ1-3
v_call: TRBV6-5
d_call: NA

cdr3_aa: CASSYPHLTSEAFF
cdr3_nt: TGTGCCAGTAGTTACCCCCACTTAACGTCGGAAGCTTTCTTT
clone_size: NA
j_call: TRBJ1-1
v_call: TRBV19
d_call: NA

cdr3_aa: CASGLALANEQFF
cdr3_nt: TGCGCCAGCGGTCTAGCATTGGCCAATGAGCAGTTCTTC
clone_size: few
j_call: TRBJ2-1
v_call: TRBV5-1
d_call: NA

cdr3_aa: CASSSLPGDRKHYGYTF
cdr3_nt: TGTGCCAGCAGTTCCCTCCCGGGGGACAGAAAGCACTATGGCTACACCTTC
clone_size: many
j_call: TRBJ1-2
v_call: TRBV27
d_call: TRBD1

cdr3_aa: CAWSVLDRVGAFF
cdr3_nt: TGTGCCTGGAGTGTACTGGACAGGGTAGGAGCTTTCTTT
clone_size: NA
j_call: TRBJ1-1
v_call: TRBV30
d_call: TRBD1

cdr3_aa: CASTPGTEGNYEQYF
cdr3_nt: TGTGCCAGTACCCCCGGGACAGAAGGTAACTACGAGCAGTACTTC
clone_size: NA
j_call: TRBJ2-7
v_call: TRBV19
d_call: TRBD1

cdr3_aa: CASRDSGQGNYGYTF
cdr3_nt: TGCGCCAGCAGGGACTCGGGACAGGGTAACTATGGCTACACCTTC
clone_size: NA
j_call: TRBJ1-2
v_call: TRBV10-2
d_call: TRBD1

cdr3_aa: CASSSSSNQPQHF
cdr3_nt: TGTGCCAGCAGCTCATCCAGCAATCAGCCCCAGCATTTT
clone_size: NA
j_call: TRBJ1-5
v_call: TRBV7-2
d_call: NA

cdr3_aa: CASSGTGGIEKLFF
cdr3_nt: TGTGCCAGCAGTGGGACAGGGGGCATTGAAAAACTGTTTTTT
clone_size: NA
j_call: TRBJ1-4
v_call: TRBV28
d_call: TRBD1

cdr3_aa: CASSLASGTGIGYGYTF
cdr3_nt: TGTGCCAGTAGTTTAGCGTCCGGGACAGGGATTGGATATGGCTACACCTTC
clone_size: NA
j_call: TRBJ1-2
v_call: TRBV19
d_call: TRBD1

cdr3_aa: CASSHGATNEKLFF
cdr3_nt: TGTGCCAGCAGCCACGGTGCAACTAATGAAAAACTGTTTTTT
clone_size: NA
j_call: TRBJ1-4
v_call: TRBV27
d_call: NA

cdr3_aa: CASSLQGGVNEKLFF
cdr3_nt: TGTGCCAGCAGCTTACAAGGGGGCGTGAATGAAAAACTGTTTTTT
clone_size: NA
j_call: TRBJ1-4
v_call: TRBV9
d_call: TRBD1

cdr3_aa: CASSLSSPHRGSGANVLTF
cdr3_nt: TGTGCCAGCAGCTTATCCTCCCCCCACAGGGGCTCTGGGGCCAACGTCCTGACTTTC
clone_size: once
j_call: TRBJ2-6
v_call: TRBV7-3
d_call: TRBD1

cdr3_aa: CASRLAGGSYEQYF
cdr3_nt: TGTGCCAGCAGGCTGGCGGGAGGATCCTACGAGCAGTACTTC
clone_size: NA
j_call: TRBJ2-7
v_call: TRBV27
d_call: TRBD2

cdr3_aa: CASGTRGDRDYEQYF
cdr3_nt: TGCGCCAGCGGCACTCGCGGGGACAGGGACTACGAGCAGTACTTC
clone_size: NA
j_call: TRBJ2-7
v_call: TRBV23-1
d_call: TRBD1

cdr3_aa: CASRPRQANTEAFF
cdr3_nt: TGTGCCAGCAGACCGAGACAGGCGAACACTGAAGCTTTCTTT
clone_size: NA
j_call: TRBJ1-1
v_call: TRBV27
d_call: NA

cdr3_aa: CAWSVNIGAGNLHSGNTIYF
cdr3_nt: TGTGCCTGGAGTGTAAATATTGGGGCAGGGAACCTCCACTCTGGAAACACCATATATTTT
clone_size: NA
j_call: TRBJ1-3
v_call: TRBV30
d_call: NA

cdr3_aa: CASSEALGGIYGYTF
cdr3_nt: TGTGCCAGCAGTGAAGCCCTGGGGGGGATCTATGGCTACACCTTC
clone_size: NA
j_call: TRBJ1-2
v_call: TRBV2
d_call: NA

cdr3_aa: CASSLQGAAEKLFF
cdr3_nt: TGTGCCAGCAGTTTACAGGGGGCGGCTGAAAAACTGTTTTTT
clone_size: NA
j_call: TRBJ1-4
v_call: TRBV6-5
d_call: TRBD1

cdr3_aa: CASSLEEGADTQYF
cdr3_nt: TGTGCCAGCAGCTTAGAGGAGGGCGCAGATACGCAGTATTTT
clone_size: once
j_call: TRBJ2-3
v_call: TRBV7-8
d_call: NA

cdr3_aa: CASRATGSETQYF
cdr3_nt: TGTGCCAGCAGGGCTACAGGGTCAGAGACCCAGTACTTC
clone_size: NA
j_call: TRBJ2-5
v_call: TRBV6-5
d_call: NA

cdr3_aa: CSVRPGSYEQYF
cdr3_nt: TGCAGCGTTCGGCCAGGATCCTACGAGCAGTACTTC
clone_size: once
j_call: TRBJ2-7
v_call: TRBV29-1
d_call: NA

cdr3_aa: CASSLGGNYGYTF
cdr3_nt: TGTGCCAGCAGTTTGGGGGGGAACTATGGCTACACCTTC
clone_size: NA
j_call: TRBJ1-2
v_call: TRBV12-3/TRBV12-4
d_call: NA

cdr3_aa: CASSDRRRDSPQHF
cdr3_nt: TGTGCCAGCAGTGACCGTCGGCGGGACTCGCCCCAGCATTTT
clone_size: NA
j_call: TRBJ1-5
v_call: TRBV2
d_call: NA

cdr3_aa: CASSPPSGWNEQFF
cdr3_nt: TGTGCCAGCTCACCGCCTAGCGGGTGGAATGAGCAGTTCTTC
clone_size: NA
j_call: TRBJ2-1
v_call: TRBV18
d_call: TRBD2

cdr3_aa: CASSWGQGATPLSSYEQYF
cdr3_nt: TGTGCCAGCAGCTGGGGACAGGGGGCGACTCCCTTAAGCTCCTACGAGCAGTACTTC
clone_size: NA
j_call: TRBJ2-7
v_call: TRBV7-9
d_call: TRBD1

cdr3_aa: CASSRTGGGYGYTF
cdr3_nt: TGTGCCAGCAGCCGGACAGGGGGGGGCTATGGCTACACCTTC
clone_size: NA
j_call: TRBJ1-2
v_call: TRBV5-4
d_call: TRBD1

cdr3_aa: CATSDLRGPDTQYF
cdr3_nt: TGTGCCACCAGTGATTTAAGGGGTCCAGATACGCAGTATTTT
clone_size: NA
j_call: TRBJ2-3
v_call: TRBV24-1
d_call: NA

cdr3_aa: CASKKTSLGVGELFF
cdr3_nt: TGTGCCAGTAAGAAGACTTCCCTCGGGGTCGGGGAGCTGTTTTTT
clone_size: NA
j_call: TRBJ2-2
v_call: TRBV19
d_call: NA

cdr3_aa: CASSAEVQPQHF
cdr3_nt: TGTGCCAGCAGTGCAGAGGTACAGCCCCAGCATTTT
clone_size: few
j_call: TRBJ1-5
v_call: TRBV2
d_call: NA

cdr3_aa: CASSATSYGYTF
cdr3_nt: TGTGCCAGCAGCGCAACTAGTTATGGCTACACCTTC
clone_size: NA
j_call: TRBJ1-2
v_call: TRBV9
d_call: NA

cdr3_aa: CASSTVRGSGNTIYF
cdr3_nt: TGTGCCAGCAGCACCGTCCGGGGCTCTGGAAACACCATATATTTT
clone_size: NA
j_call: TRBJ1-3
v_call: TRBV6-5
d_call: NA